This T cell receptor (beta chain) was identified during a study of blood T cell repertoires in COVID-19 (dated by TCRdb to about 2020). Background for the entire study: The collaborator samples originated in the United States, Italy and Spain and spanned the acute and convalescent phases of COVID-19. The material from the prospective study consisted of cDNA or gDNA derived from T cells, B-cell-depleted T cells, or PBMCs. Deeply sampled blood TCRbeta repertoires from subjects exposed to, actively infected with, or recovered from COVID-19 were included in the dataset. The repertoires were made available in a free public database intended to serve as a resource for research on the immune response to SARS-CoV-2. Samples came from the ongoing ImmuneRACE study (first 160 participants) plus 1,254 subjects from 6 global collaborators. Nearly every sample came with metadata listing a de-identified subject ID, COVID-19 status, age in years and sex. Where available, HLA class I and class II types were taken from metadata supplied by the sample provider and were not determined by assay-based typing. Points the paper makes about the study in general: The quantity of clinical and demographic metadata differed by source and by participant and was supplied without curation.

Compared with germline, V lacks 4 bases and J lacks 0 bases; bases without a gene match: 8. Sequences LNHDA (CDR1) and SQIVND (CDR2) are obtained from the germline V gene (reference sequence). Measured from the cysteine to the phenylalanine, the CDR3 is 17 residues long. Just the 51-base CDR3 DNA is kept, in frame starting at base 1. TCRbeta CDR3 regions were amplified from genomic DNA by means of the immunoSEQ Assay, a bias-controlled multiplex PCR. Per the authors' processing: The number of nucleated cells in each sample was estimated from the amplification of reference gene primers within the assay. To quantify the absolute abundance of each unique TCRbeta CDR3 rearrangement, sequence reads were collapsed and filtered. For each sample, productive Simpson clonality was calculated as the square root of Simpson's diversity index across productive rearrangements. Sourced from immuneACCESS, this table was stored by TCRdb with only in-frame sequences that have V and J called. A share of the clones is absent; for the studies checked, an unresolved V gene accounts for under half, and the remainder has no known explanation. That table is the source of V, J and clone size, and D and trimming were worked out from the DNA. In this sample the table shows 300,000 to 350,000 clones, 89% of which occur a single time. The ten largest clones take up roughly 4% of the sample.

Turning to this clone: Its antigen remains unidentified. The input lacks base qualities; no much larger clone sits a single base away.

One collaborating source in Seattle enrolled patients during active infection and followed them longitudinally through the course of disease. Collaborating institutions collected whole blood in K2EDTA tubes following their own protocols. For TCRbeta analysis, collaborator samples were shipped as frozen whole blood, as isolated PBMCs, or as DNA extracted from either sample type. Recombination linked TRBV19 to TRBJ1-5; 8 junctional bases match TRBD1. The TCR sequence derives from a woman aged 60-70 years with COVID-19, enrolled during active disease. The sequencing sample was made of peripheral blood. CDR3 sequence: CASSSGQGPYSNQPQHF. The bases are TGTGCCAGTAGTAGCGGACAGGGCCCTTATAGCAATCAGCCCCAGCATTTT.